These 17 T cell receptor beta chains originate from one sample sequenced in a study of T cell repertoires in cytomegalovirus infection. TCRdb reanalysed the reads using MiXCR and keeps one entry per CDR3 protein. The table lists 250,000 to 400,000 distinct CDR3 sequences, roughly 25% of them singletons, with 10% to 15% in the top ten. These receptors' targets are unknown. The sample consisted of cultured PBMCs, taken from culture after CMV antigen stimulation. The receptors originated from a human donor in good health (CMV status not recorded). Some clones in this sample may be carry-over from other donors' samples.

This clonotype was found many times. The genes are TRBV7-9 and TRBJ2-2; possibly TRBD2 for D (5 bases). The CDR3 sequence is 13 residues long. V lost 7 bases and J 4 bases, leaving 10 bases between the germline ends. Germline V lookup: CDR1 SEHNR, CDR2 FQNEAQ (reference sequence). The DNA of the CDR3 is TGTGCCAGCAACCCTAGCCTCACCGGGGAGCTGTTTTTT. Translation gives CASNPSLTGELFF.

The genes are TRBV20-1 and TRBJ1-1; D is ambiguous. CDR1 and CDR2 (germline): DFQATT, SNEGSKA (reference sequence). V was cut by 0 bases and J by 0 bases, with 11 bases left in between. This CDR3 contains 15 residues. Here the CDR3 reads CSARDRLNMNTEAFF. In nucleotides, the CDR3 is TGCAGTGCTAGAGATCGGCTGAACATGAACACTGAAGCTTTCTTT.

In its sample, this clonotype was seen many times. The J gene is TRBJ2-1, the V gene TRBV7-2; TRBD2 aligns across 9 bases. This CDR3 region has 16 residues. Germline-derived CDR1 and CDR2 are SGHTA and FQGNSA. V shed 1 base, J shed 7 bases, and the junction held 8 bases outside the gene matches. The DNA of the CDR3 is TGTGCCAGCAGCTTAGGAGGCGCGGGAGGGTGGAATGAGCAGTTCTTC. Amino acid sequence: CASSLGGAGGWNEQFF. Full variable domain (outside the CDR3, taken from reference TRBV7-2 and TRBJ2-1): GAGVSQSPSNKVTEKGKDVELRCDPISGHTALYWYRQSLGQGLEFLIYFQGNSAPDKSGLPSDRFSAERTGGSVSTLTIQRTQQEDSAVYLCASSLGGAGGWNEQFFGPGTRLTVL.

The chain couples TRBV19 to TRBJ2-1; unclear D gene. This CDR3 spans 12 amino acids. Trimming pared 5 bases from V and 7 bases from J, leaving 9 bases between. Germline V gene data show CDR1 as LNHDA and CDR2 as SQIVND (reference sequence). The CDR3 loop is CASSGPRNEQFF. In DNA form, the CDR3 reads TGTGCCAGTAGTGGTCCTCGGAATGAGCAGTTCTTC.

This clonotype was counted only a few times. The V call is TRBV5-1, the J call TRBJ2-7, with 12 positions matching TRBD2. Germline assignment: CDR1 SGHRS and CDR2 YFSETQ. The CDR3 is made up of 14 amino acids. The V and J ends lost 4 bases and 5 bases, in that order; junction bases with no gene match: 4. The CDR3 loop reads CASSPGLAGHEQYF. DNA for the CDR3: TGCGCCAGCAGCCCGGGACTAGCGGGCCACGAGCAGTACTTC.

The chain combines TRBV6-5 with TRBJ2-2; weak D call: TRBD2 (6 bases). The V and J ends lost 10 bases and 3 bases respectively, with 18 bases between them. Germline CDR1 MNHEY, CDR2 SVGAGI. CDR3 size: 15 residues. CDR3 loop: CATVPDYKYTGELFF. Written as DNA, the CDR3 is TGTGCCACCGTCCCGGACTACAAATACACCGGGGAGCTGTTTTTT.

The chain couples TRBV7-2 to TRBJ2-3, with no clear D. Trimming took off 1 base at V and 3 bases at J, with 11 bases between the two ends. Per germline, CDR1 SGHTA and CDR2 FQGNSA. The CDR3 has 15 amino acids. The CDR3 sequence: CASSLEFVGTDTQYF. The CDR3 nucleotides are TGTGCCAGCAGCTTAGAATTCGTGGGGACAGATACGCAGTATTTT.

CDR3 loop: CASSFSSSGANVLTF. CDR3 DNA: TGTGCCAGCAGTTTTTCGAGCTCTGGGGCCAACGTCCTGACTTTC. The V gene is TRBV12-3 or TRBV12-4, the J gene TRBJ2-6; D is uncertain. V gave up 3 bases and J gave up 0 bases, with 6 bases separating them. CDR3 size: 15 residues.

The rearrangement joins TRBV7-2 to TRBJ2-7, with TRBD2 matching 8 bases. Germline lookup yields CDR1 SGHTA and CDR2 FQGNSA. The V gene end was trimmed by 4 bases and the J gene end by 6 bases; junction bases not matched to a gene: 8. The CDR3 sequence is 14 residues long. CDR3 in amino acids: CASSSTAGVREQYF. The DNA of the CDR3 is TGTGCCAGCAGCTCCACAGCGGGAGTGCGCGAGCAGTACTTC.

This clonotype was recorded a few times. CDR3 sequence reads: CASSPPGLGTWSTTDEQFF. The DNA of the CDR3 is TGTGCCAGCAGCCCTCCGGGACTAGGGACTTGGAGTACTACGGATGAGCAGTTCTTC. This chain uses TRBV9 with TRBJ2-1, with 8 bases fitting TRBD2. The length of the CDR3 is 19 residues. Trimming at V came to 4 bases and at J to 8 bases, leaving 23 bases not matched to a gene. Per germline, CDR1 SGDLS and CDR2 YYNGEE.

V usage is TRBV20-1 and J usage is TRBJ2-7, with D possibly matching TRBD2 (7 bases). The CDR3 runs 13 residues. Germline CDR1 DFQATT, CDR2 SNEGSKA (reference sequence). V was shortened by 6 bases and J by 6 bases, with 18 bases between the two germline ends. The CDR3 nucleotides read TGCAGTGCCCCTCGGGGGGCTCTGGGCGAGCAGTACTTC. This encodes CSAPRGALGEQYF.

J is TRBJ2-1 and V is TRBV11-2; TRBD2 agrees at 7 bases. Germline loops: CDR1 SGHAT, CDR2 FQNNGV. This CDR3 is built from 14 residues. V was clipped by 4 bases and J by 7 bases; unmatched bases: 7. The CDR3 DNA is TGTGCCAGCAGCTCCCTGACTAGCTGGAATGAGCAGTTCTTC. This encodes CASSSLTSWNEQFF.

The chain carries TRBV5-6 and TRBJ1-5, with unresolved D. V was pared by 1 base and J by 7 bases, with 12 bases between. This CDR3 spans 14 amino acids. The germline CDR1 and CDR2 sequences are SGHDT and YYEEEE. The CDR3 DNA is TGTGCCAGCAGCTTGTGGCAGAGCCGCCAGCCCCAGCATTTT. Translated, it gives CASSLWQSRQPQHF.

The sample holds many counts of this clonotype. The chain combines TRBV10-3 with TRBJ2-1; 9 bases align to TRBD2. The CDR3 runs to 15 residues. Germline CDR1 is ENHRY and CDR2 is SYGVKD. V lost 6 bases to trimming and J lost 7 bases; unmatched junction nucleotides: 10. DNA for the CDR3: TGTGCCATCAGGGAAGGGCTAGCGGGACCGAATGAGCAGTTCTTC. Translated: CAIREGLAGPNEQFF.

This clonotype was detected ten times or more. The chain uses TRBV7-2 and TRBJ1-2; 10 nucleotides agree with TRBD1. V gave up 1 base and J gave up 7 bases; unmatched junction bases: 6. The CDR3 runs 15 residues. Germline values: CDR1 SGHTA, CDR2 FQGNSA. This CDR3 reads CASSLVEDRGPGYTF. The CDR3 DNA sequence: TGTGCCAGCAGCTTAGTAGAAGACAGGGGGCCTGGCTACACCTTC.

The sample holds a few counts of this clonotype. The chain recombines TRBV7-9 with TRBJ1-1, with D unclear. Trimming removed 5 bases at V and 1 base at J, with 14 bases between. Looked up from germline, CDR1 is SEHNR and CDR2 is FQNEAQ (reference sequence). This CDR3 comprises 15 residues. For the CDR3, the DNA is TGTGCCAGCAGCCCTAATTGGGTTAGGAACACTGAAGCTTTCTTT. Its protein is CASSPNWVRNTEAFF.

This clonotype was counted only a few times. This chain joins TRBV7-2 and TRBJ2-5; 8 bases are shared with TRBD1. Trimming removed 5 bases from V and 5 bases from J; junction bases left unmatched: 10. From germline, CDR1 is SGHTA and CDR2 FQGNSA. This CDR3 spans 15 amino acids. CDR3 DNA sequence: TGTGCCAGCAGCCTGCAGGGGGCACTTCGGGAGACCCAGTACTTC. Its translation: CASSLQGALRETQYF. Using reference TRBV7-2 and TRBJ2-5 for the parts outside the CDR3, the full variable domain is GAGVSQSPSNKVTEKGKDVELRCDPISGHTALYWYRQSLGQGLEFLIYFQGNSAPDKSGLPSDRFSAERTGGSVSTLTIQRTQQEDSAVYLCASSLQGALRETQYFGPGTRLLVL.